Many counts were recorded for the clone carrying this TCR beta chain. The lymph nodes were axillary draining lymph nodes from breast cancer patients. TCRdb re-called the multiplex PCR reads with MiXCR, one entry per CDR3 protein. The data contain approximately 90,000 distinct CDR3 sequences, 25% to 35% of them singletons. This sample was included in a study of breast tumors, draining lymph nodes, adjacent tissues. The sample consisted of axillary lymph node tissue. This receptor was obtained from a female donor with breast cancer. Some clones in this sample may be carry-over from other donors' samples.

The CDR3 sequence: CASRGTEYEQYF. The CDR3 DNA reads as TGTGCCAGCAGGGGGACAGAATACGAGCAGTACTTC. The chain joins TRBV2 to TRBJ2-7, with TRBD1 matching over 7 bases. J gave up 4 bases and V 6 bases, and 3 bases lay outside the gene matches. The CDR3 has 12 amino acids. CDR1 is SNHLY, CDR2 FYNNEI, per germline.